The 14 T cell receptor beta chains listed next were all sequenced from one sample in a study of blood T cell repertoires in COVID-19. The data were produced by immunoSEQ multiplex PCR, yet TCRdb's version contains in-frame clones alone and is incomplete. The table has about 400,000 clones, about 90% seen once. Sequencing was performed on PBMCs or T cells enriched from blood (not recorded which). The receptors here all came from a woman aged 30 to 39 who had recovered from COVID-19.

This rearrangement joins TRBV3-1 (or the pseudogene TRBV3-2) to TRBJ1-1; D possibly corresponds to TRBD1 (5 bases). V shed 1 base and J shed 3 bases, with 9 bases lying between them. Looked up from germline, CDR1 is LGHDT and CDR2 is YNNKEL (reference sequence). The CDR3 runs to 14 residues. This CDR3 is CASSQVGGDTEAFF. The CDR3, as DNA: TGTGCCAGCAGCCAAGTGGGGGGGGACACTGAAGCTTTCTTT.

V and J are TRBV10-3 and TRBJ1-1; 7 positions match TRBD1. The germline V gene has CDR1 ENHRY and CDR2 SYGVKD. This CDR3 is 15 amino acids long. J lost 6 bases, V lost 0 bases, and 7 bases had no gene match. The CDR3 here is CAISESSVQGAEAFF. In nucleotides, the CDR3 is TGTGCCATCAGTGAGTCCTCGGTTCAGGGGGCTGAAGCTTTCTTT.

The chain employs TRBV6-5 and TRBJ1-2; possible D gene TRBD1, 5 bases. Germline assignment: CDR1 MNHEY and CDR2 SVGAGI. There are 15 residues in the CDR3. The V end lost 7 bases, the J end lost 5 bases, and 20 bases lay between the germline ends. The CDR3 DNA reads as TGTGCCAGCACTCCAATTGGGGGGAAAGGGTATGGCTACACCTTC. Translation: CASTPIGGKGYGYTF.

V gene TRBV28 combines with J gene TRBJ1-6; 7 bases match TRBD1. The CDR3 has 15 amino acids. Germline lookup yields CDR1 MDHEN and CDR2 SYDVKM. Unmatched junction bases numbered 7, after V lost 7 bases and J lost 4 bases. The CDR3 bases are TGTGCCAGCACCTCTACAGGGGAATATAATTCACCCCTCCACTTT. Residues: CASTSTGEYNSPLHF.

This rearrangement joins TRBV2 to TRBJ2-7; perhaps TRBD1 as D (5 bases). Trimming removed 8 bases from V and 2 bases from J, with 10 bases in between. The CDR3 has 12 residues. The germline gives CDR1 SNHLY, CDR2 FYNNEI. The CDR3 loop reads CASAGLAYEQYF. The CDR3 coding sequence is TGTGCCAGCGCAGGGTTAGCCTACGAGCAGTACTTC.

The chain uses TRBV27 and TRBJ2-3; maybe TRBD1 (6 bases). Trimming stripped 3 bases from V and 3 bases from J, with 7 bases between. In germline, CDR1 is MNHEY, CDR2 SMNVEV (reference sequence). This CDR3 spans 13 amino acids. The CDR3 nucleotides read TGTGCCAGCAGTTTTAGGGGGACAGATACGCAGTATTTT. This gives the protein CASSFRGTDTQYF.

J is TRBJ1-5 and V is TRBV5-6, with TRBD1 as a possible D gene (5 bases). CDR3 length: 13 amino acids. The V end was cut by 4 bases, the J end by 7 bases, with 12 bases between. Germline-derived CDR1 and CDR2 are SGHDT and YYEEEE. CDR3 region: CASSRQGFQPQHF. The CDR3 coding sequence is TGTGCCAGCAGCCGCCAGGGCTTCCAGCCCCAGCATTTT.

The chain couples TRBV13 to TRBJ2-2; 9 nucleotides agree with TRBD1. Trimming at V came to 6 bases and at J to 5 bases, leaving 4 bases not matched to a gene. Germline CDR1 is PRHDT and CDR2 is FYEKMQ (reference sequence). The length of the CDR3 is 14 residues. The CDR3 nucleotides are TGTGCCAGCAGTACAGGGGGCTATACCGGGGAGCTGTTTTTT. Protein: CASSTGGYTGELFF.

This clone was recorded a few times. The chain recombines TRBV28 with TRBJ1-1, with D uncertain. This CDR3 has 13 residues. The germline V gene has CDR1 MDHEN and CDR2 SYDVKM. V was trimmed by 4 bases and J by 9 bases, leaving 15 bases between them. The chain's CDR3 is CASSSGLLTQAFF. The CDR3 region has the DNA TGTGCCAGCAGTTCAGGACTTCTTACCCAAGCTTTCTTT.

V and J are TRBV4-1 and TRBJ2-1; 11 bases are shared with TRBD2. Losses at the gene ends were 2 bases for V and 7 bases for J; bases not matched to a gene: 7. CDR1 and CDR2 from the germline V gene are MGHRA and YSYEKL. The length of the CDR3 is 16 residues. The CDR3 protein is CASSQPRSGRGNEQFF. CDR3 sequence (DNA): TGCGCCAGCAGCCAACCGCGTAGCGGGAGGGGGAATGAGCAGTTCTTC.

The V gene is TRBV7-2, the J gene TRBJ2-2, with unresolved D. V gave up 1 base and J gave up 1 base, with 10 bases separating them. Germline values: CDR1 SGHTA, CDR2 FQGNSA. The CDR3 is 16 amino acids. CDR3 in DNA: TGTGCCAGCAGCTTAGGATTGCGGATGAACACCGGGGAGCTGTTTTTT. Encoded protein: CASSLGLRMNTGELFF.

The chain joins TRBV9 to TRBJ2-1; the match to TRBD2 covers 7 bases. Unmatched junction bases numbered 10, after V lost 5 bases and J lost 2 bases. Germline V lookup: CDR1 SGDLS, CDR2 YYNGEE. This CDR3 comprises 16 residues. The CDR3 reads CASREVGGGPYNEQFF. For the CDR3, the DNA is TGTGCCAGCAGGGAGGTGGGCGGGGGACCCTACAATGAGCAGTTCTTC.

This clone has just a few counts. V is TRBV18 and J is TRBJ1-5; 10 nucleotides align to TRBD1. J gave up 5 bases and V 2 bases, and 3 bases lay outside the gene matches. The germline V gene has CDR1 KGHSH and CDR2 LQKENI. The CDR3 consists of 15 residues. CDR3 residues: CASSPGQGVDQPQHF. The CDR3 nucleotides are TGTGCCAGCTCACCAGGACAGGGGGTCGATCAGCCCCAGCATTTT.

The V call is TRBV5-1, the J call TRBJ1-1; D not certain. Germline V gene data show CDR1 as SGHRS and CDR2 as YFSETQ. CDR3 length: 14 amino acids. V was pared by 5 bases and J by 1 base, with 12 bases between. The CDR3 here is CASRVVRSNTEAFF. The CDR3 bases are TGCGCCAGCAGAGTGGTGAGGTCGAACACTGAAGCTTTCTTT.